The entry below gives a single T cell receptor (beta chain) sequence along with its context. CDR1 and CDR2 from the germline V gene are MGHRA and YSYEKL. Trimming removed 1 base from V and 5 bases from J; junction bases left unmatched: 4. The CDR3 length is 14 residues. Each replicate PCR on the sorted subsets used 150 to 200 ng DNA (approximately 33,000 T cell genomes). Clones were read by immunoSEQ multiplex PCR, and TCRdb kept only the in-frame ones, dropping some. The sample lists 400,000 or so clones; about 97% were seen once. This record belongs to a study of shared clonotypes between healthy human individuals.

This sequence was found in a man aged 25-40 years in good health. The V gene is TRBV4-1, the J gene TRBJ2-7, with 8 bases aligning to TRBD2. Sequenced input: memory CD8+ T cells sorted from blood. Subset meaning: CD45RO+ cells pooled with CCR7-negative TemRA cells. The CDR3 spells CASSQARTSHEQYF. In DNA, the CDR3 is TGCGCCAGCAGCCAAGCCCGGACTAGCCACGAGCAGTACTTC.